Following are 14 T cell receptor beta chains from one sample sequenced in a study of cytomegalovirus exposure and HLA in healthy donors. Vbeta (60) and Jbeta (13) primers were used in the PCR. Using immunoSEQ multiplex PCR, the repertoire was profiled, and TCRdb retains in-frame clones only, with some absent. The sample consists of approximately 110,000 clones, about four fifths of them appearing once. Sequencing was performed on PBMCs. The receptors derive from a middle-aged man in good health and CMV-seronegative.

For the CDR3, the DNA is TGTGCCAGCAGTGAGTGGGGACAGGGGGGAGATACGCAGTATTTT. Translation gives CASSEWGQGGDTQYF. J is TRBJ2-3 and V is TRBV2; 11 nucleotides agree with TRBD1. Germline values: CDR1 SNHLY, CDR2 FYNNEI. After removal of 3 bases from V and 5 bases from J, the junction contained 4 bases not matched to a gene. This CDR3 has 15 residues. Drawing the rest from reference TRBV2 and TRBJ2-3, the complete variable domain is EPEVTQTPSHQVTQMGQEVILRCVPISNHLYFYWYRQILGQKVEFLVSFYNNEISEKSEIFDDQFSVERPDGSNFTLKIRSTKLEDSAMYFCASSEWGQGGDTQYFGPGTRLTVL.

This chain connects TRBV11-3 to TRBJ2-7; D remains ambiguous. CDR1 SGHNT and CDR2 YENEEA come from the germline V gene. V was cut by 5 bases and J by 4 bases, with 18 bases left in between. The CDR3 contains 15 residues. The CDR3 nucleotides read TGTGCCAGCAGCCCCCCTGGTTGCCCCGGGTACGAGCAGTACTTC. It codes for CASSPPGCPGYEQYF.

This clone appeared a single time. The rearrangement joins TRBV7-2 to TRBJ2-5; 11 nucleotides agree with TRBD2. V gave up 8 bases and J gave up 7 bases; unmatched junction bases: 12. This CDR3 is 15 amino acids long. Germline V gene data show CDR1 as SGHTA and CDR2 as FQGNSA. CDR3: CASATPSGGSGTQYF. DNA of the CDR3: TGTGCCAGCGCTACCCCTAGCGGGGGGTCGGGGACCCAGTACTTC.

The chain couples TRBV5-1 to TRBJ1-1, with D possibly being TRBD1 (6 bases). In germline, CDR1 is SGHRS, CDR2 YFSETQ. This CDR3 spans 16 amino acids. With 4 bases removed from V and 6 bases from J, the gap between germline ends came to 22 bases. The CDR3 is CASSPLSGTLGSEAFF. The DNA of the CDR3 is TGCGCCAGCAGCCCCCTATCCGGGACATTGGGGTCTGAAGCTTTCTTT.

The CDR3 loop reads CASSQDFDGGSYEQYF. In DNA form, the CDR3 reads TGCGCCAGCAGCCAAGATTTTGACGGAGGATCCTACGAGCAGTACTTC. The gene calls are TRBV4-3 and TRBJ2-7; a weak D match, TRBD2 (5 bases). This CDR3 is 16 amino acids long. CDR1 is LGHNA and CDR2 is YSLEER in the germline V gene. V lost 0 bases to trimming and J lost 1 base, with 13 bases between them.

The genes are TRBV15 and TRBJ2-3; TRBD1 agrees at 7 bases. This CDR3 contains 15 residues. With 2 bases clipped from V and 3 bases from J, the junction kept 5 bases outside the gene matches. Germline V gene data show CDR1 as LNHNV and CDR2 as YYDKDF (reference sequence). This CDR3 is CATSRPGQLTDTQYF. CDR3 in DNA: TGTGCCACCAGCAGACCGGGACAGTTAACAGATACGCAGTATTTT.

This sequence joins TRBV9 and TRBJ1-1, with unresolved D. This CDR3 has 14 amino acids. The V end lost 1 base, the J end lost 5 bases, and 12 bases lay between the germline ends. Germline V gene data show CDR1 as SGDLS and CDR2 as YYNGEE. CDR3 amino acids: CASSVHEGRTEAFF. Here the CDR3 DNA reads TGTGCCAGCAGCGTACATGAGGGTAGGACTGAAGCTTTCTTT.

This sequence joins TRBV9 and TRBJ1-2; maybe TRBD1 (5 bases). The V end lost 1 base, the J end lost 0 bases, and 7 bases lay between the germline ends. The CDR3 is 14 residues long. CDR1 is SGDLS and CDR2 is YYNGEE in the germline V gene. The CDR3 region is CASSVRDSNYGYTF. The CDR3 region has the DNA TGTGCCAGCAGCGTACGGGACTCTAACTATGGCTACACCTTC.

V and J are TRBV7-3 and TRBJ2-7; D ambiguous. Germline assignment: CDR1 SGHTA and CDR2 FQGTGA. Trimming left V 5 bases short and J 5 bases short, with 13 bases between. The CDR3 is 13 residues long. The DNA of the CDR3 is TGTGCCAGCAGCCCTCCGAATTCGGACGAGCAGTACTTC. Its translation is CASSPPNSDEQYF.

The genes are TRBV4-3 and TRBJ1-4; no definite D call. The germline V gene has CDR1 LGHNA and CDR2 YSLEER. The CDR3 covers 14 residues. Trimming removed 0 bases from V and 8 bases from J, with 10 bases in between. The CDR3 spells CASSQDSEGEKLFF. Written as DNA, the CDR3 is TGCGCCAGCAGCCAAGATAGCGAAGGGGAAAAACTGTTTTTT.

The chain couples TRBV5-1 to TRBJ2-7; TRBD1 is a possible D gene (6 bases). The CDR3 sequence is 14 residues long. V lost 0 bases, J lost 4 bases, and 11 bases lay in between. Germline V gives CDR1 SGHRS, CDR2 YFSETQ. This CDR3 is CASSLGDKGYEQYF. CDR3 nucleotide sequence: TGCGCCAGCAGCTTGGGGGACAAGGGATACGAGCAGTACTTC.

This clone has just one count. This chain uses TRBV7-7 with TRBJ2-5, with D perhaps matching TRBD2 (6 bases). The J call may be faulty, since TRBJ2-7 better matches the DNA end. Germline loops: CDR1 SSHAT, CDR2 FNYEAQ (reference sequence). The CDR3 has 13 residues. The CDR3 region is CASSAGHNYEQYF. The CDR3 DNA follows: TGTGCCAGCAGTGCGGGGCATAACTACGAGCAGTACTTC.

The chain carries TRBV2 and TRBJ1-1, with 8 bases identical to TRBD1. Trimming at V came to 5 bases and at J to 0 bases, leaving 8 bases not matched to a gene. Germline assignment: CDR1 SNHLY and CDR2 FYNNEI. The CDR3 runs to 16 residues. The chain's CDR3 is CASSPGTGYMNTEAFF. CDR3 DNA: TGTGCCAGCAGTCCCGGGACAGGCTATATGAACACTGAAGCTTTCTTT.

The rearrangement links TRBV15 to TRBJ2-5, with 10 bases identical to TRBD2. Germline V gives CDR1 LNHNV, CDR2 YYDKDF (reference sequence). J was trimmed by 7 bases and V by 1 base; bases with no gene match: 9. The CDR3 totals 16 residues. In DNA, the CDR3 is TGTGCCACCAGCAGAGGGATAGCGGGGGGTCATGGGACCCAGTACTTC. Protein product: CATSRGIAGGHGTQYF.